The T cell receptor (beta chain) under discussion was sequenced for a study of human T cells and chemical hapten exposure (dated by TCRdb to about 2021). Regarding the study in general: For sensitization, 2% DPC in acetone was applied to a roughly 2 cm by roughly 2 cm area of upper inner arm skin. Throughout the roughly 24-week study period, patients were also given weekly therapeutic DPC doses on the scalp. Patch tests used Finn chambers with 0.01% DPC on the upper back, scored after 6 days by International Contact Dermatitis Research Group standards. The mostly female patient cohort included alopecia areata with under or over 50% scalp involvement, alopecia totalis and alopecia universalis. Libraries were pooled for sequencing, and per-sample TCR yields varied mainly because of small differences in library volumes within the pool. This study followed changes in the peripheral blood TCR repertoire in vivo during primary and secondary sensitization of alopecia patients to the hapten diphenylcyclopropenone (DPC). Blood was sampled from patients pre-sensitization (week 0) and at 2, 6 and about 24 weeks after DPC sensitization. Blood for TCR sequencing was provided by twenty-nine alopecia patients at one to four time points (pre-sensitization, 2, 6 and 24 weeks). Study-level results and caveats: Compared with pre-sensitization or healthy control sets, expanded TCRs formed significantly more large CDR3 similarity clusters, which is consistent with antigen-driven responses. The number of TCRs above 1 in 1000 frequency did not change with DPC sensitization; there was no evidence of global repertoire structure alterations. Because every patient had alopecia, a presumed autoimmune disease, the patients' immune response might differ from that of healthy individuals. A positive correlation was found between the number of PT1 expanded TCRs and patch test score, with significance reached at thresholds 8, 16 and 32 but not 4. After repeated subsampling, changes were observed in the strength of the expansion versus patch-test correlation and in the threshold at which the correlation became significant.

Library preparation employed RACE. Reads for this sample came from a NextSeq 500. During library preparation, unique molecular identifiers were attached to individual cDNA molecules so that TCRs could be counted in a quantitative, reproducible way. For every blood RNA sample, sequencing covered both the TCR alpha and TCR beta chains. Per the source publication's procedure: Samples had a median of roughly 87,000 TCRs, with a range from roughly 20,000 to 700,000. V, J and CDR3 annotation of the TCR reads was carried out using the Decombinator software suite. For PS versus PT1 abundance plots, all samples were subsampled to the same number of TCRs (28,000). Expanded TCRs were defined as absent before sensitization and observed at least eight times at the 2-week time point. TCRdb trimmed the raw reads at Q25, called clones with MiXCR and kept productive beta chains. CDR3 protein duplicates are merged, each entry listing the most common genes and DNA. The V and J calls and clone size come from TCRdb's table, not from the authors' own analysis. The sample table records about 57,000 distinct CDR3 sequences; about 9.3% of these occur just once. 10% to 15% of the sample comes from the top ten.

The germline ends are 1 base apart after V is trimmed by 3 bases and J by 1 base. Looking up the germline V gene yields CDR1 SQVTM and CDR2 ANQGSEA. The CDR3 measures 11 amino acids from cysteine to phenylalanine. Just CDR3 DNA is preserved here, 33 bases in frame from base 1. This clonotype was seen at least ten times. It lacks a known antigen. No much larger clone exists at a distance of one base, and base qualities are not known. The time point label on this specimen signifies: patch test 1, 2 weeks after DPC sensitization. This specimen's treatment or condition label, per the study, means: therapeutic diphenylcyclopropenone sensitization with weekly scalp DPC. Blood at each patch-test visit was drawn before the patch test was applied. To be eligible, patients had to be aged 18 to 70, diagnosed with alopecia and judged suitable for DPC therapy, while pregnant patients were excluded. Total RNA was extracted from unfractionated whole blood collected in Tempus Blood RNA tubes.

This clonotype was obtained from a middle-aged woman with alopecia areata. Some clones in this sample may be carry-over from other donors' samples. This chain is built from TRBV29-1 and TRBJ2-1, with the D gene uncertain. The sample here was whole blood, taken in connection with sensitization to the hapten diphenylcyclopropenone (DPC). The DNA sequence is TGCAGCGTTGAGTCCTACAATGAGCAGTTCTTC. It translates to CSVESYNEQFF.